Listed here are 15 T cell receptor beta chains from one sample, sequenced in a study of cytomegalovirus exposure and HLA in healthy donors. Generated by immunoSEQ multiplex PCR, the TCRdb table keeps only in-frame clones and is missing some. The profile covers roughly 63,000 clones, with approximately 88% appearing a single time and around 1.2% taken by the ten largest. Sequenced: PBMCs. These receptor sequences come from a woman between 18 and 30 years old in good health and CMV-seronegative.

This clone has just one count. The chain employs TRBV4-2 and TRBJ1-1; TRBD1 might be the D (5 bases). Germline V CDR1 and CDR2: LGHNA, YNFKEQ. V shed 1 base and J shed 10 bases, with 13 bases lying between them. The CDR3 has 13 amino acids. The CDR3 DNA follows: TGTGCCAGCAGCCAAGTGATAGGGGAACGAGCTTTCTTT. Its translation: CASSQVIGERAFF.

The chain recombines TRBV2 with TRBJ2-1; D remains ambiguous. Between the trimmed V and J ends, which lost 6 bases and 5 bases, there was a span of 5 bases. Germline V gene data show CDR1 as SNHLY and CDR2 as FYNNEI. The CDR3 covers 11 residues. This CDR3 is CASSLHNEQFF. The CDR3 bases are TGTGCCAGCAGCCTACACAATGAGCAGTTCTTC.

This clone was seen only a few times. This chain uses TRBV14 with TRBJ1-6; D unresolved. CDR3 length: 17 amino acids. Trimming took 0 bases from V and 1 from J, leaving 10 bases between them. CDR1 and CDR2 (germline): SGHDN, FVKESK. The CDR3 coding sequence is TGTGCCAGCAGCCAAGATTTGGGAGGTTCCTATAATTCACCCCTCCACTTT. It codes for CASSQDLGGSYNSPLHF.

The J gene is TRBJ1-1, the V gene TRBV6-1, with unresolved D. V was pared by 0 bases and J by 6 bases, with 14 bases between. The length of the CDR3 is 15 residues. Looked up from germline, CDR1 is MNHNS and CDR2 is SASEGT. The CDR3 region has the DNA TGTGCCAGCAGTGAAGCTTCGGGTGGCCGGGCTGAAGCTTTCTTT. Its protein is CASSEASGGRAEAFF.

The chain couples TRBV28 to TRBJ1-2; TRBD1 might be the D (5 bases). The CDR3 loop spans 13 amino acids. V gave up 3 bases and J gave up 5 bases, with 10 bases separating them. Looked up from germline, CDR1 is MDHEN and CDR2 is SYDVKM. The CDR3 region has the DNA TGTGCCAGCAGTTTCCGTCAGGGTTATGGCTACACCTTC. The encoded protein is CASSFRQGYGYTF.

The chain employs TRBV6-6 and TRBJ2-1; 11 bases map to TRBD2. Trimming cost V 5 bases and J 9 bases; bases outside gene matches: 9. The V gene's germline CDR1 is MNHNY and CDR2 SVGAGI (reference sequence). CDR3 size: 15 residues. CDR3 region: CASSPLAGGLGEQFF. The CDR3 DNA sequence: TGTGCCAGCAGTCCCCTAGCGGGGGGTCTGGGTGAGCAGTTCTTC.

The rearrangement uses TRBV4-1 and TRBJ1-4; D gene ambiguous. The CDR3 runs to 16 residues. Germline V gives CDR1 MGHRA, CDR2 YSYEKL. With 3 bases removed from V and 5 bases from J, the gap between germline ends came to 16 bases. CDR3 sequence reads: CASSQPLRGLNEKLFF. In DNA form, the CDR3 reads TGCGCCAGCAGCCAGCCCCTACGTGGGCTCAATGAAAAACTGTTTTTT.

This clone was seen a handful of times. The CDR3 DNA is TGTGCCAGCAGCTTTAGCGTAGCCAATGAGCAGTTCTTC. It encodes CASSFSVANEQFF. This chain links TRBV7-2 with TRBJ2-1; D possibly corresponds to TRBD2 (5 bases). This CDR3 has 13 amino acids. Germline lookup yields CDR1 SGHTA and CDR2 FQGNSA. The ends were cut back, 3 bases at V and 6 bases at J, with 9 bases in the middle.

The chain uses TRBV10-2 and TRBJ2-3; D might be TRBD2 (6 bases). The germline V gene has CDR1 WSHSY and CDR2 SAAADI. V lost 3 bases and J lost 2, with 21 bases in between. The CDR3 loop spans 18 amino acids. This CDR3 reads CASSDSAGGIGFTDTQYF. In DNA form, the CDR3 reads TGCGCCAGCAGTGATAGTGCGGGCGGGATTGGGTTCACAGATACGCAGTATTTT.

The genes are TRBV4-2 and TRBJ2-1; possible D gene TRBD2, 7 bases. Germline CDR1 and CDR2: LGHNA and YNFKEQ. CDR3 length: 16 amino acids. Trimming cost V 0 bases and J 3 bases, with 12 bases left between them. The CDR3 is CASSQERGRDYNEQFF. DNA of the CDR3: TGTGCCAGCAGCCAAGAGCGGGGGCGGGACTACAATGAGCAGTTCTTC.

V gene TRBV5-5 combines with J gene TRBJ1-3; a weak D match, TRBD1 (6 bases). Germline V CDR1 and CDR2: SGHKS, YYEKEE (reference sequence). This CDR3 is 17 amino acids long. V was cut by 0 bases and J by 4 bases, with 17 bases left in between. In nucleotides, the CDR3 is TGTGCCAGCAGCTTGGTTCCTTGGCAGGGGACAGGAAACACCATATATTTT. This gives the protein CASSLVPWQGTGNTIYF.

This chain joins TRBV7-9 and TRBJ2-2; maybe TRBD1 (5 bases). This CDR3 has 15 amino acids. V was shortened by 6 bases and J by 2 bases, with 13 bases between the two germline ends. The germline V gene has CDR1 SEHNR and CDR2 FQNEAQ (reference sequence). The CDR3 DNA reads as TGTGCCAGCAGGCCAGGGCGGTTCAACACCGGGGAGCTGTTTTTT. Amino acid sequence: CASRPGRFNTGELFF.

The chain couples TRBV27 to TRBJ2-5; 8 bases fit TRBD2. This CDR3 has 16 residues. V lost 1 base to trimming and J lost 1 base; unmatched junction nucleotides: 5. The germline gives CDR1 MNHEY, CDR2 SMNVEV (reference sequence). The CDR3 is CASSLYSREAQETQYF. CDR3 sequence (DNA): TGTGCCAGCAGTTTATACTCGCGGGAGGCCCAAGAGACCCAGTACTTC.

The J gene is TRBJ1-4, the V gene TRBV6-5, with D tentatively TRBD1 (5 bases). From germline, CDR1 is MNHEY and CDR2 SVGAGI. The V and J ends lost 0 bases and 4 bases respectively, with 9 bases between them. The CDR3 sequence is 15 residues long. The CDR3 nucleotides read TGTGCCAGCAGTTACTCAGGCAGGGATAATGAAAAACTGTTTTTT. This codes for CASSYSGRDNEKLFF.

The genes are TRBV5-5 and TRBJ2-2; unclear D gene. Trimming left V 4 bases short and J 1 base short, with 14 bases between. In germline, CDR1 is SGHKS, CDR2 YYEKEE (reference sequence). There are 16 residues in the CDR3. CDR3 in DNA: TGTGCCAGCAGCCCTAGATCTTCAGAGAACACCGGGGAGCTGTTTTTT. Translating it yields CASSPRSSENTGELFF.